The 27 T cell receptor beta chains presented below share a single source sample, sequenced in a study of blood T cells in healthy people across ages. It was with a sample-barcoded 5' primer and a J-beta primer mix that a second PCR of about 6 to 11 cycles was run. TCRdb fed the 5' RACE reads into MiXCR, producing one record per CDR3 protein. The sample consists of under 2 million distinct CDR3 sequences, 34% of them appearing once. The sample consisted of blood. The receptors derive from a woman under 40 in good health.

This sequence joins TRBV12-1 and TRBJ2-6; the table assigns TRBD1, which was not confirmed against the DNA. TRBV12-1 is a recognized pseudogene. This CDR3 spans 18 amino acids. The CDR3 DNA reads as TGTGCCAGCAGCCTTCAAGACAGGGGAAACTCTGGGGCCAACGTCCTGACTTTC. Translated: CASSLQDRGNSGANVLTF.

The chain uses TRBV5-1 and TRBJ2-1; D may be TRBD1 or TRBD2 (5 bases each). CDR3 length: 15 residues. Trimming removed 0 bases from V and 4 bases from J, with 11 bases in between. Germline-derived CDR1 and CDR2 are SGHRS and YFSETQ. This CDR3 is CASSLGGEGYNEQFF. The DNA of the CDR3 is TGCGCCAGCAGCTTGGGTGGCGAGGGGTACAATGAGCAGTTCTTC.

The chain uses TRBV2 and TRBJ2-3, with 8 bases lining up with TRBD2. Trimming took 2 bases from V and 6 from J; bases not matched to a gene: 7. The CDR3 loop spans 15 amino acids. Germline V lookup: CDR1 SNHLY, CDR2 FYNNEI. CDR3 sequence: CASSEISGSGDTQYF. The DNA for the CDR3 is TGTGCCAGCAGTGAAATCAGCGGGAGTGGGGATACGCAGTATTTT.

The table lists this clonotype with a few counts. The gene calls are TRBV3-1 and TRBJ1-1, with D possibly being TRBD1 (6 bases). Trimming stripped 4 bases from V and 5 bases from J, with 17 bases between. Germline V gene data show CDR1 as LGHDT and CDR2 as YNNKEL (reference sequence). CDR3 length: 15 amino acids. The CDR3 loop reads CASSPLQGRRTEAFF. As DNA, the CDR3 is TGTGCCAGCAGCCCGTTACAGGGTAGGAGAACTGAAGCTTTCTTT.

This clonotype has only a few counts. This chain connects TRBV4-1 to TRBJ1-2; D remains ambiguous. Looked up from germline, CDR1 is MGHRA and CDR2 is YSYEKL. The CDR3 is 15 amino acids. Trimming pared 3 bases from V and 4 bases from J, leaving 15 bases between. In DNA form, the CDR3 reads TGCGCCAGCAGCCAGAAGGGTGAGGGCCTCTATGGCTACACCTTC. As protein: CASSQKGEGLYGYTF.

The rearrangement joins TRBV7-2 to TRBJ1-2; D remains unclear. Deletions cut 1 base from V and 4 bases from J, with 13 bases between. Germline V lookup: CDR1 SGHTA, CDR2 FQGNSA. This CDR3 is built from 15 residues. The CDR3 reads CASSLDPQEPYGYTF. The CDR3 DNA sequence: TGTGCCAGCAGCTTAGACCCACAAGAGCCCTATGGCTACACCTTC.

This clonotype was counted a few times. The chain is built from TRBV5-1 and TRBJ2-3; 8 nucleotides match TRBD2. This CDR3 has 17 residues. CDR1 and CDR2 (germline): SGHRS, YFSETQ. V shed 4 bases and J 6 bases; nucleotides not matched to a gene: 16. The CDR3 reads CASSPLYGGAGLDTQYF. The CDR3 bases are TGCGCCAGCAGCCCCCTGTACGGGGGGGCCGGCCTGGATACGCAGTATTTT.

The chain has TRBV27 and TRBJ2-1; D is uncertain. V was shortened by 2 bases and J by 12 bases, with 8 bases between the two germline ends. CDR1 and CDR2 from the germline V gene are MNHEY and SMNVEV (reference sequence). The CDR3 length is 11 residues. CDR3 in DNA: TGTGCCAGCAGTTTAGGCCAGGTGCAGTTCTTC. It specifies CASSLGQVQFF.

This chain links TRBV27 with TRBJ1-2; D is ambiguous. The ends were cut back, 6 bases at V and 8 bases at J, with 25 bases in the middle. CDR1 MNHEY and CDR2 SMNVEV come from the germline V gene (reference sequence). This CDR3 is 16 amino acids long. CDR3 coding DNA: TGTGCCAGCAGCTTAGTGGGCCAAGCGTCAAGTTACGGCTACACCTTC. Protein product: CASSLVGQASSYGYTF.

This chain connects TRBV7-8 to TRBJ2-7; D gene ambiguous. Germline V gene sequence: CDR1 SGHVS, CDR2 FQNEAQ. The ends were cut back, 5 bases at V and 7 bases at J, with 12 bases in the middle. The CDR3 runs to 12 residues. CDR3 in DNA: TGTGCCAGCAGCCCCGGATCGGCGGAGCAGTACTTC. As protein: CASSPGSAEQYF.

The gene calls are TRBV20-1 and TRBJ1-2; TRBD1 agrees at 7 bases. From germline, CDR1 is DFQATT and CDR2 SNEGSKA (reference sequence). J was trimmed by 6 bases and V by 0 bases; bases with no gene match: 16. The length of the CDR3 is 17 residues. The CDR3 spells CSARDRRRGNRANGYTF. The DNA for the CDR3 is TGCAGTGCTAGAGATCGGCGCAGGGGGAATAGGGCTAATGGCTACACCTTC.

The chain recombines TRBV24-1 with TRBJ2-1; 10 nucleotides agree with TRBD1. CDR1 KGHDR and CDR2 SFDVKD come from the germline V gene. This CDR3 contains 15 residues. With 1 base clipped from V and 7 bases from J, the junction kept 3 bases outside the gene matches. The CDR3 protein is CATSDFDRGRNEQFF. CDR3 in DNA: TGTGCCACCAGTGATTTTGACAGGGGGCGTAATGAGCAGTTCTTC.

This clonotype was seen more than once but under ten times. This chain links TRBV10-3 with TRBJ2-5, with 13 positions matching TRBD2. Near its end, the DNA agrees better with TRBJ2-7, so the J call may be wrong. The CDR3 is 16 residues long. Germline V CDR1 and CDR2: ENHRY, SYGVKD. The CDR3 spells CAISGSWTSGSHEQYF. CDR3 nucleotide sequence: TGTGCCATCAGTGGTTCCTGGACTAGCGGGAGCCACGAGCAGTACTTC.

This sequence joins TRBV27 and TRBJ2-5; D uncertain. V was pared by 6 bases and J by 4 bases, with 18 bases between. The CDR3 has 15 amino acids. Germline V gene lookup returns CDR1 MNHEY and CDR2 SMNVEV (reference sequence). The DNA of the CDR3 is TGTGCCAGCAGCCCCGTCGACGGTGTCCGAGAGACCCAGTACTTC. It yields the protein CASSPVDGVRETQYF.

There are many counts of this clonotype. J is TRBJ2-1 and V is TRBV29-1; unclear D gene. The germline V and J ends were trimmed by 2 bases and 7 bases, with 15 bases remaining between them. The CDR3 extends over 14 amino acids. Germline loops: CDR1 SQVTM, CDR2 ANQGSEA. CDR3 nucleotide sequence: TGCAGCGTTGAAACGATTCGCGGTGTGAATGAGCAGTTCTTC. The encoded protein is CSVETIRGVNEQFF.

On this clonotype itself: This may be a read error, as it is one base from a much larger clone. The chain combines TRBV29-1 with TRBJ2-5; possible D gene TRBD2, 5 bases. Per germline, CDR1 SQVTM and CDR2 ANQGSEA. The CDR3 covers 12 residues. Written as DNA, the CDR3 is TGCGGCGTTCGGACTCTCCAAGAGACCCAGTACTTC. Encoded protein: CGVRTLQETQYF. The whole variable domain, remainder taken from reference TRBV29-1 and TRBJ2-5, is SAVISQKPSRDICQRGTSLTIQCQVDSQVTMMFWYRQQPGQSLTLIATANQGSEATYESGFVIDKFPISRPNLTFSTLTVSNMSPEDSSIYLCGVRTLQETQYFGPGTRLLVL.

This clonotype was observed a handful of times. This chain links TRBV3-1 with TRBJ2-5; TRBD1 might be the D (6 bases). Germline V gene sequence: CDR1 LGHDT, CDR2 YNNKEL (reference sequence). The V gene lost 0 bases and the J gene lost 0 bases, with 14 bases spanning the gap. The CDR3 spans 17 residues. The CDR3 DNA sequence: TGTGCCAGCAGCCAAGAGACCCTCAGGGGTAACCAAGAGACCCAGTACTTC. Amino acid sequence: CASSQETLRGNQETQYF.

The chain couples TRBV15 to TRBJ2-7, with D possibly being TRBD2 (6 bases). This CDR3 comprises 14 residues. The ends were cut back, 5 bases at V and 3 bases at J, with 14 bases in the middle. Germline loops: CDR1 LNHNV, CDR2 YYDKDF (reference sequence). The CDR3 spells CATSPRAGSYEQYF. CDR3 in DNA: TGTGCCACCAGCCCTAGGGCGGGGAGCTACGAGCAGTACTTC. Using reference TRBV15 and TRBJ2-7 for the parts outside the CDR3, the full variable domain is DAMVIQNPRYQVTQFGKPVTLSCSQTLNHNVMYWYQQKSSQAPKLLFHYYDKDFNNEADTPDNFQSRRPNTSFCFLDIRSPGLGDTAMYLCATSPRAGSYEQYFGPGTRLTVT.

The chain employs TRBV11-2 and TRBJ1-2; the match to TRBD1 covers 8 bases. Germline V gene sequence: CDR1 SGHAT, CDR2 FQNNGV. The CDR3 runs 13 residues. V lost 5 bases, J lost 13 bases, and 12 bases stayed unmatched. CDR3 DNA: TGTGCCAGCAGCGTAGCACAGGGGGGGCTTTTCACCTTC. This sequence encodes CASSVAQGGLFTF.

The V gene is TRBV2, the J gene TRBJ1-1; tentatively, D is TRBD1 (6 bases). This CDR3 is built from 12 residues. Germline CDR1 is SNHLY and CDR2 is FYNNEI. V gave up 1 base and J gave up 10 bases, with 10 bases separating them. The CDR3 loop reads CASSEGTEGAFF. The CDR3, as DNA: TGTGCCAGCAGTGAAGGGACAGAAGGAGCTTTCTTT.

This clonotype was counted at least ten times. This chain connects TRBV29-1 to TRBJ2-5, with 16 bases lining up with TRBD2. J lost 5 bases, V lost 7 bases, and 13 bases had no gene match. Per germline, CDR1 SQVTM and CDR2 ANQGSEA. There are 17 residues in the CDR3. The DNA for the CDR3 is TGCAGCGCCGGGGGACTAGCGGGGGGGCCTGACATCGAGACCCAGTACTTC. Translation gives CSAGGLAGGPDIETQYF.

The chain combines TRBV5-1 with TRBJ2-3, with 8 bases lining up with TRBD1. Trimming took 9 bases from V and 6 from J; bases not matched to a gene: 12. The germline gives CDR1 SGHRS, CDR2 YFSETQ. The CDR3 consists of 14 residues. CDR3 residues: CATNPGGLMDTQYF. CDR3 nucleotide sequence: TGCGCCACCAACCCAGGGGGCTTAATGGATACGCAGTATTTT.

The CDR3 loop reads CASSQGTSRTDTQYF. CDR3 nucleotide sequence: TGTGCCAGCAGCCAAGGGACTAGCCGCACAGATACGCAGTATTTT. V usage is TRBV3-1 and J usage is TRBJ2-3; TRBD2 matches 8 bases. J lost 1 base, V lost 1 base, and 1 base had no gene match. This CDR3 region has 15 residues. Germline-derived CDR1 and CDR2 are LGHDT and YNNKEL (reference sequence).

The chain has TRBV7-2 and TRBJ2-1; D is ambiguous. Trimming cost V 1 base and J 6 bases, with 13 bases left between them. Germline CDR1 SGHTA, CDR2 FQGNSA. The CDR3 loop spans 15 amino acids. CDR3 coding DNA: TGTGCCAGCAGCTTAGGGGTGTACGGGCCCAATGAGCAGTTCTTC. Translation: CASSLGVYGPNEQFF.

This clonotype turned up a few times. The chain links TRBV2 to TRBJ2-5; TRBD2 is a possible D gene (5 bases). CDR1 is SNHLY and CDR2 is FYNNEI in the germline V gene. CDR3 length: 14 amino acids. With 7 bases removed from V and 5 bases from J, the gap between germline ends came to 17 bases. The CDR3 nucleotides are TGTGCCAGCATGGAAAACCGAGGGATGGAGACCCAGTACTTC. It yields the protein CASMENRGMETQYF.

The chain links TRBV30 to TRBJ1-5; D unresolved. Trimming stripped 0 bases from V and 6 bases from J, with 6 bases between. This CDR3 has 12 residues. Germline loops: CDR1 GTSNPN, CDR2 SVGIG (reference sequence). CDR3 DNA: TGTGCCTGGAGTGTTCAAGCTCAGCCCCAGCATTTT. It is translated as CAWSVQAQPQHF. Complete variable domain (other parts from reference TRBV30 and TRBJ1-5): SQTIHQWPATLVQPVGSPLSLECTVEGTSNPNLYWYRQAAGRGLQLLFYSVGIGQISSEVPQNLSASRPQDRQFILSSKKLLLSDSGFYLCAWSVQAQPQHFGDGTRLSIL.

The V and J genes are TRBV5-1 and TRBJ2-5; TRBD1 agrees at 7 bases. From germline, CDR1 is SGHRS and CDR2 YFSETQ. Trimming cost V 0 bases and J 2 bases; bases outside gene matches: 4. The CDR3 runs 15 residues. CDR3 bases: TGCGCCAGCAGCTTGGAGGGGACAGTGCAAGAGACCCAGTACTTC. The encoded protein is CASSLEGTVQETQYF.